The sequence of this T cell receptor beta chain was determined in a study of shared clonotypes between healthy human individuals. Findings of the study overall: The generation probabilities recorded for non-shared clonotypes fell below those of clonotypes shared by all four donors.

Looked up from germline, CDR1 is MGHRA and CDR2 is YSYEKL. The CDR3 covers 18 residues. V was cut by 0 bases and J by 3 bases, with 18 bases left in between. Sequencing used immunoSEQ multiplex PCR; TCRdb keeps in-frame clones, though not all of them. The sample has approximately 320,000 clones; around 72% are singletons. On this clone: The target antigen is unknown.

Sequenced sample: memory CD4+ T cells sorted from blood. Regarding subset: CD45RA-negative fraction. V and J are TRBV4-1 and TRBJ2-1; tentatively, D is TRBD1 (6 bases). The clonotype comes from a man aged 30 to 45 in good health. CDR3 DNA: TGCGCCAGCAGCCAAGAAACAGGGTTAAGGGATATCTACAATGAGCAGTTCTTC. Translating gives CASSQETGLRDIYNEQFF.